What follows are 15 T cell receptor beta chains derived from one specimen sequenced in a study of cytotoxic CD8 clonotypes in ibrutinib-treated CLL (dated by TCRdb to 2020 to 2023). In light of the paper, this sample's time point label describes: about eleven months on ibrutinib. Libraries were constructed by the immunoSEQ multiplex PCR assay. TCRdb limited this immuneACCESS table to in-frame rearrangements with V and J called. A share of clones is missing; checked studies link under half to unresolved V genes, and the rest is unexplained. This sample comprises more than 200,000 clones, nearly 80% of them detected only once. Together, the top ten hold over 9.5% of the sample. The source was PBMCs, collected after 12 months of ibrutinib treatment. These receptor sequences come from a human donor with chronic lymphocytic leukemia.

CDR3 sequence: CASSELQGNEQFF. For the CDR3, the DNA is TGTGCCAGCAGTGAACTACAGGGCAATGAGCAGTTCTTC. V gene TRBV2 combines with J gene TRBJ2-1, with a weak D call TRBD1 (6 bases). Germline values: CDR1 SNHLY, CDR2 FYNNEI. The ends were cut back, 2 bases at V and 6 bases at J, with 8 bases in the middle. The CDR3 runs 13 residues.

The chain combines TRBV6-6 with TRBJ2-7, with D possibly matching TRBD1 (6 bases). The ends were cut back, 7 bases at V and 6 bases at J, with 25 bases in the middle. The CDR3 loop spans 16 amino acids. Germline V gives CDR1 MNHNY, CDR2 SVGAGI (reference sequence). CDR3 sequence reads: CASTKAQGPVGGEQYF. CDR3 nucleotide sequence: TGTGCCAGCACCAAGGCTCAGGGGCCGGTCGGTGGCGAGCAGTACTTC.

This rearrangement joins TRBV6-5 to TRBJ1-4, with D perhaps TRBD1 (6 bases). With 9 bases removed from V and 5 bases from J, the gap between germline ends came to 16 bases. The CDR3 covers 14 residues. Per germline, CDR1 MNHEY and CDR2 SVGAGI. Here the CDR3 reads CASRAGAQNEKLFF. The CDR3 DNA reads TGTGCCAGTCGCGCGGGGGCCCAAAATGAAAAACTGTTTTTT.

In its sample, this clone was seen a few times. The V call is TRBV7-3, the J call TRBJ2-7; D is possibly TRBD2 (6 bases). V was clipped by 2 bases and J by 3 bases, with 11 bases between them. Looked up from germline, CDR1 is SGHTA and CDR2 is FQGTGA. The CDR3 is 14 amino acids. CDR3 DNA: TGTGCCAGCAGCTTATACGGGGGAGGCTACGAGCAGTACTTC. Its translation: CASSLYGGGYEQYF.

The chain links TRBV6-5 to TRBJ1-4, with a tentative D call TRBD1 (6 bases). The CDR3 loop spans 15 amino acids. V lost 6 bases, J lost 3 bases, and 14 bases lay in between. Germline CDR1 reads MNHEY; CDR2 reads SVGAGI. DNA of the CDR3: TGTGCCAGCAGACGGGGGGAGGGGGCTAATGAAAAACTGTTTTTT. Translated: CASRRGEGANEKLFF.

The V call is TRBV11-2, the J call TRBJ2-7; D may be TRBD2 (6 bases). The V and J ends lost 8 bases and 0 bases respectively, with 17 bases between them. There are 15 residues in the CDR3. Germline V CDR1 and CDR2: SGHAT, FQNNGV. The CDR3 spells CASSRDGGNSYEQYF. DNA of the CDR3: TGTGCCAGCTCAAGGGACGGGGGAAACTCCTACGAGCAGTACTTC.

The rearrangement uses TRBV10-1 and TRBJ1-4; 7 nucleotides align to TRBD1. With 8 bases clipped from V and 5 bases from J, the junction kept 8 bases outside the gene matches. The CDR3 contains 14 residues. Germline lookup yields CDR1 WNHNN and CDR2 SYGVQD (reference sequence). The CDR3 loop is CASGTGTANEKLFF. The CDR3 DNA reads TGCGCCAGCGGCACCGGGACAGCAAATGAAAAACTGTTTTTT.

J is TRBJ2-1 and V is TRBV25-1, with D unclear. CDR1 and CDR2 (germline): MGHDK, SYGVNS. Trimming cost V 2 bases and J 7 bases, with 6 bases left between them. This CDR3 is built from 12 residues. In nucleotides, the CDR3 is TGTGCCAGCAGTGAACTCCATAATGAGCAGTTCTTC. Translating it yields CASSELHNEQFF.

This chain links TRBV7-2 with TRBJ2-7; unclear D gene. V dropped 5 bases and J dropped 1 base, with 9 bases sitting between them. The CDR3 spans 13 residues. The germline CDR1 and CDR2 sequences are SGHTA and FQGNSA. CDR3 region: CASSPRMSYEQYF. In DNA form, the CDR3 reads TGTGCCAGCAGCCCGAGAATGTCCTACGAGCAGTACTTC. Based on the CDR3 plus reference TRBV7-2 and TRBJ2-7, the full variable domain is GAGVSQSPSNKVTEKGKDVELRCDPISGHTALYWYRQSLGQGLEFLIYFQGNSAPDKSGLPSDRFSAERTGGSVSTLTIQRTQQEDSAVYLCASSPRMSYEQYFGPGTRLTVT.

The V call is TRBV6-5, the J call TRBJ2-7; 9 positions match TRBD1. Germline CDR1 is MNHEY and CDR2 is SVGAGI. The CDR3 length is 13 residues. J lost 5 bases, V lost 6 bases, and 5 bases had no gene match. DNA for the CDR3: TGTGCCAGCAGAGGGACAGGGTCCCACGAGCAGTACTTC. It yields the protein CASRGTGSHEQYF.

This chain joins TRBV28 and TRBJ2-5; the match to TRBD1 covers 9 bases. J was trimmed by 1 base and V by 4 bases; bases with no gene match: 4. The CDR3 length is 15 residues. Germline values: CDR1 MDHEN, CDR2 SYDVKM. CDR3 sequence reads: CASSSPTGGQETQYF. CDR3 nucleotide sequence: TGTGCCAGCAGTTCTCCGACAGGGGGCCAAGAGACCCAGTACTTC.

For this clone: Different DNA sequences within this sample yield the same CDR3. The chain couples TRBV9 to TRBJ2-3; the D is unclear. The V gene lost 0 bases and the J gene lost 2 bases, with 4 bases spanning the gap. The CDR3 length is 13 residues. Germline values: CDR1 SGDLS, CDR2 YYNGEE. In DNA form, the CDR3 reads TGTGCCAGCAGCGTAGCCCCCACAGATACGCAGTATTTT. Amino acid sequence: CASSVAPTDTQYF.

V is TRBV29-1 and J is TRBJ1-1; D is unresolved. V was pared by 4 bases and J by 5 bases, with 14 bases between. This CDR3 spans 13 amino acids. Looked up from germline, CDR1 is SQVTM and CDR2 is ANQGSEA. CDR3 nucleotides: TGCAGCGTTGTAACCTTCGAAGGTACTGAAGCTTTCTTT. Translation gives CSVVTFEGTEAFF.

The V call is TRBV6-1, the J call TRBJ2-5; the D is unclear. The CDR3 consists of 15 residues. V gave up 8 bases and J gave up 5 bases, with 21 bases separating them. Germline values: CDR1 MNHNS, CDR2 SASEGT. DNA for the CDR3: TGTGCCAGCCGCCGATTTGAGGCCCCACGGGAGACCCAGTACTTC. It codes for CASRRFEAPRETQYF.

This rearrangement joins TRBV30 to TRBJ1-1; no definite D call. CDR3 length: 13 residues. Trimming stripped 0 bases from V and 10 bases from J, with 15 bases between. CDR1 GTSNPN and CDR2 SVGIG come from the germline V gene (reference sequence). In nucleotides, the CDR3 is TGTGCCTGGAGTGTAGGCGGAACGCTGGCAGCTTTCTTT. This sequence encodes CAWSVGGTLAAFF. Complete variable domain (other parts from reference TRBV30 and TRBJ1-1): SQTIHQWPATLVQPVGSPLSLECTVEGTSNPNLYWYRQAAGRGLQLLFYSVGIGQISSEVPQNLSASRPQDRQFILSSKKLLLSDSGFYLCAWSVGGTLAAFFGQGTRLTVV.